These T cell receptor beta chains were read from a single sample in a study of control samples from healthy donors and cancer patients. Assay used: immunoSEQ multiplex PCR; TCRdb lists only in-frame clones, some missing. The sample lists approximately 100,000 clones, around 89% occurring once. The specimen was blood. These receptors all stem from a man aged 25-45 years in good health. Both conserved end residues are part of each CDR3. The D gene is left open where the match is weak. Rows give clone size only sometimes, using once, few, many, or a class for an expanded clone.

>TRBV3-1/TRBV3-2|TRBD1|TRBJ2-5|.
CASSRGQGAKTQYF
TGTGCCAGCAGCCGCGGACAGGGGGCTAAGACCCAGTACTTC
>TRBV30|.|TRBJ2-6|few
CAWSVRRSGANVLTF
TGTGCCTGGAGTGTCAGACGGTCTGGGGCCAACGTCCTGACTTTC
>TRBV6-5|.|TRBJ1-6|.
CASSYTLWTADSPLHF
TGTGCCAGCAGTTACACTCTGTGGACAGCCGATTCACCCCTCCACTTT
>TRBV11-2|.|TRBJ1-2|.
CASSLTGTVANYGYTF
TGTGCCAGCAGCTTAACCGGGACGGTCGCTAACTATGGCTACACCTTC
>TRBV12-5|.|TRBJ2-2|.
CASALGPVNTGELFF
TGTGCTAGTGCCCTGGGACCGGTGAACACCGGGGAGCTGTTTTTT
>TRBV18|.|TRBJ1-2|.
CASSPDGWGYTF
TGTGCCAGCTCCCCCGACGGTTGGGGCTACACCTTC
>TRBV5-4|TRBD2|TRBJ2-7|once
CASSRSGSSSYEQYF
TGTGCCAGCAGCCGTAGCGGGAGTTCTTCCTACGAGCAGTACTTC
>TRBV30|.|TRBJ2-1|once
CAWTPYGIDEQFF
TGTGCCTGGACACCATATGGGATTGATGAGCAGTTCTTC
>TRBV18|.|TRBJ2-1|.
CASSPRGPSQDYDEQFF
TGTGCCAGCTCACCCAGGGGCCCCTCACAAGACTACGATGAGCAGTTCTTC
>TRBV19|TRBD2|TRBJ2-2|few
CASSGTSGSGELFF
TGTGCCAGTAGTGGGACTAGCGGGAGCGGGGAGCTGTTTTTT
>TRBV6-5|.|TRBJ1-2|.
CASGAGWNYGYTF
TGTGCCAGCGGGGCAGGTTGGAACTATGGCTACACCTTC
>TRBV20-1|.|TRBJ2-5|.
CSGSREGTQYF
TGCAGTGGCAGCCGGGAAGGGACCCAGTACTTC
>TRBV4-3|TRBD2|TRBJ2-3|.
CASSQDRRTSGDTQYF
TGCGCCAGCAGCCAAGATCGCAGGACTAGCGGAGATACGCAGTATTTT
>TRBV11-2|.|TRBJ2-5|.
CASSPPAQGIGETQYF
TGTGCCAGCAGCCCCCCAGCACAGGGAATCGGAGAGACCCAGTACTTC
>TRBV6-2/TRBV6-3|.|TRBJ1-1|.
CASSYGAGEGDTEAFF
TGTGCCAGCAGTTACGGGGCAGGGGAAGGGGACACTGAAGCTTTCTTT
>TRBV7-2|TRBD1|TRBJ2-3|.
CASSPDRSTDTQYF
TGTGCCAGCAGCCCGGACAGGAGCACAGATACGCAGTATTTT
>TRBV6-5|.|TRBJ2-3|.
CAVGVGTSTDTQYF
TGTGCCGTGGGGGTAGGGACTAGCACAGATACGCAGTATTTT
>TRBV4-1|.|TRBJ1-4|.
CASSARNGEKLFF
TGCGCCAGCAGCGCCAGGAACGGGGAAAAACTGTTTTTT
>TRBV20-1|.|TRBJ2-1|.
CSATYNEQFF
TGCAGTGCAACTTACAATGAGCAGTTCTTC
>TRBV5-1|TRBD1|TRBJ2-2|.
CASRAPGTGNTGELFF
TGCGCCAGCAGAGCACCCGGGACAGGGAACACCGGGGAGCTGTTTTTT
>TRBV7-9|.|TRBJ2-3|.
CVSSLSGFTDTQYF
TGTGTCAGCAGCTTATCGGGATTCACAGATACGCAGTATTTT
>TRBV7-6|.|TRBJ1-2|.
CASSLALWDGYTF
TGTGCCAGCAGCTTAGCGCTCTGGGACGGCTACACCTTC
>TRBV7-9|.|TRBJ2-2|.
CASSLLRGGNTGELFF
TGTGCCAGCAGCTTACTCAGGGGCGGAAACACCGGGGAGCTGTTTTTT
>TRBV29-1|.|TRBJ1-1|.
CSVYRTGNTEAFF
TGCAGCGTTTACCGTACAGGGAACACTGAAGCTTTCTTT
>TRBV5-5|.|TRBJ2-1|once
CASSLAGTSAYNEQFF
TGTGCCAGCAGCTTGGCTGGGACCTCAGCCTACAATGAGCAGTTCTTC
>TRBV19|.|TRBJ1-3|.
CASSLHRRGNTIYF
TGTGCCAGTAGCCTCCACCGACGGGGAAACACCATATATTTT